The sequence of this T cell receptor (beta chain) was determined in a study of T cell repertoires in cytomegalovirus infection. TCRdb itself ran the reads through MiXCR, one entry per CDR3 protein. The table lists 750,000 to 900,000 distinct CDR3 sequences, about 27% of them singletons. Trimming shortened V by 7 bases and J by 3 bases, and 13 bases separated the two germline ends. Germline assignment: CDR1 WSHSY and CDR2 SAAADI. The CDR3 totals 13 residues. To note about this clonotype: What it recognizes is unknown.

Sequenced material: cultured CD8+ T cells from PBMCs, taken from culture after CMV antigen stimulation. The chain combines TRBV10-2 with TRBJ2-7, with a tentative D call TRBD1 (5 bases). This clonotype was sampled from a human donor in good health (CMV status not recorded). Some clones in this sample may be carry-over from other donors' samples. CDR3 sequence reads: CASTDGHFYEQYF. CDR3 DNA: TGCGCCAGCACCGACGGACATTTCTACGAGCAGTACTTC.